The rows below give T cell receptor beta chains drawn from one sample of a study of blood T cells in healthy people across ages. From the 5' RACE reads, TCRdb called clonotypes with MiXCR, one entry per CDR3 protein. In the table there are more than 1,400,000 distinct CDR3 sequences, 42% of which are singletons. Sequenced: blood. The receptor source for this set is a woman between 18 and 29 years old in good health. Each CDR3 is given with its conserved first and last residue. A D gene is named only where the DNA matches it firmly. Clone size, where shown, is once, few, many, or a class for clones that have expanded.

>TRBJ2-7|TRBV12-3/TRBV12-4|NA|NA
CASSLALKDKLYEQYF
TGTGCCAGCAGTTTAGCGCTAAAGGACAAACTCTACGAGCAGTACTTC
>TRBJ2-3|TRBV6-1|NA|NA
CASSVTAAPRSTDTQYF
TGTGCCAGCAGTGTAACGGCGGCCCCTCGGTCCACAGATACGCAGTATTTT
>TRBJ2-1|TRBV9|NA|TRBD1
CASSTLQGTIDEQFF
TGTGCCAGCAGCACTCTACAGGGGACCATCGATGAGCAGTTCTTC
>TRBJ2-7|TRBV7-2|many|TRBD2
CASSLASGYYEQYF
TGTGCCAGCAGCTTGGCTAGCGGGTACTACGAGCAGTACTTC
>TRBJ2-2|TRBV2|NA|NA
CASSAEELFF
TGTGCCAGCAGTGCCGAGGAGCTGTTTTTT
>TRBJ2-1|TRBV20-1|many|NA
CSARTYTGNSYNEQFF
TGCAGTGCCCGAACATATACGGGCAACTCCTACAATGAGCAGTTCTTC
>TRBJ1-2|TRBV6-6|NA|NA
CASSYDPTGLSNYGYTF
TGTGCCAGCAGTTATGACCCTACGGGACTTTCTAACTATGGCTACACCTTC
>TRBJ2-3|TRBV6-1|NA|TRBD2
CATQGLAGLAAGTDTQYF
TGTGCCACACAGGGACTAGCGGGATTGGCGGCAGGCACAGATACGCAGTATTTT
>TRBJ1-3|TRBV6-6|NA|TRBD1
CASRRTGGDSGNTIYF
TGTGCCAGCAGACGGACAGGGGGGGACTCTGGAAACACCATATATTTT
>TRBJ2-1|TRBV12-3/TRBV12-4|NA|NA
CASSPTQAGIYNEQFF
TGTGCCAGCAGCCCCACGCAAGCGGGCATCTACAATGAGCAGTTCTTC
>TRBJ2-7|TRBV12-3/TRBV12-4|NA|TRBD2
CASSHILSSGGYEQYF
TGTGCCAGCAGTCACATTCTTTCTAGCGGGGGTTACGAGCAGTACTTC
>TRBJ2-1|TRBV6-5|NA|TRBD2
CASSGRVNEQFF
TGTGCCAGCAGTGGGAGGGTGAATGAGCAGTTCTTC
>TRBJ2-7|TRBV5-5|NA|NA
CASSFLILSLEYPEQYF
TGTGCCAGCAGCTTTCTTATCCTTTCCCTAGAATATCCCGAGCAGTACTTC
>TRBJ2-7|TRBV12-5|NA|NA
CASGLVLDNYEQYF
TGTGCTAGTGGTTTGGTACTAGATAACTACGAGCAGTACTTC
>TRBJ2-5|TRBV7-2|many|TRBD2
CASSLGTSGNQETQYF
TGTGCCAGCAGCCTTGGGACTAGCGGCAACCAAGAGACCCAGTACTTC
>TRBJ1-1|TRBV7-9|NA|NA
CASSLTGGPLNTEAFF
TGTGCCAGCAGCTTAACGGGGGGCCCTCTGAACACTGAAGCTTTCTTT
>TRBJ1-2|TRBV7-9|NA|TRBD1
CASSSSEGQGDGHTF
TGTGCCAGCAGCTCCTCCGAAGGACAGGGGGACGGCCACACCTTC
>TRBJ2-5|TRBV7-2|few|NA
CASSLAGYGVWEETQYF
TGTGCCAGCAGCTTAGCGGGATATGGAGTCTGGGAAGAGACCCAGTACTTC
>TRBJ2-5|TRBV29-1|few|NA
CSVEDQGLRETQYF
TGCAGCGTTGAAGATCAGGGCCTGCGGGAGACCCAGTACTTC
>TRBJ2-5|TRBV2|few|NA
CASEGRSGFQETQYF
TGTGCCAGCGAGGGTAGATCGGGGTTCCAAGAGACCCAGTACTTC
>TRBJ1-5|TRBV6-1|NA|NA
CASSEGTASEASNQPQHF
TGTGCCAGCAGTGAAGGGACAGCATCGGAGGCTAGCAATCAGCCCCAGCATTTT
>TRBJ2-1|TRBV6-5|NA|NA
CASSSMTNGTPYNEQFF
TGTGCCAGCAGTTCCATGACTAACGGGACGCCCTACAATGAGCAGTTCTTC
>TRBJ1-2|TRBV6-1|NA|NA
CASHPQTETSYGYTF
TGTGCCAGCCACCCACAGACAGAAACCTCCTATGGCTACACCTTC
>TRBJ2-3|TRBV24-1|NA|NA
CATSDQSPGGRPSSTDTQYF
TGTGCCACCAGTGATCAATCCCCCGGAGGAAGGCCTTCTAGCACAGATACGCAGTATTTT
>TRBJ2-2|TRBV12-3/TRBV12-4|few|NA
CASSPLRGELFF
TGTGCCAGCAGTCCCCTCAGGGGGGAGCTGTTTTTT
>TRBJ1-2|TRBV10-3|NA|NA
CATRGTGNEGGYTF
TGTGCCACCCGTGGTACAGGGAATGAGGGTGGCTACACCTTC